This T cell receptor (beta chain) emerged from a study of blood T cell repertoires in COVID-19. The V and J ends lost 3 bases and 7 bases respectively, with 14 bases between them. Germline V gene lookup returns CDR1 SGHRS and CDR2 YFSETQ. The CDR3 has 15 amino acids. Some clones are missing from TCRdb's copy, which holds only in-frame ones; the method was immunoSEQ multiplex PCR. Of under 200,000 clones listed, approximately 86% were seen once; the top ten hold more than 3%. Sequencing was performed on peripheral blood. The chain employs TRBV5-1 and TRBJ1-6, with D unclear. The TCR comes from a man aged 70 or older with acute or convalescent COVID-19. CDR3 amino acids: CASSSADGLNSPLHF. CDR3 bases: TGCGCCAGCAGCTCGGCGGACGGACTCAATTCACCCCTCCACTTT.